These T cell receptor beta chains were read from a single sample in a study of patients and donors after allogeneic stem cell transplantation. MiXCR was run by TCRdb on the RT-PCR reads, yielding one entry per CDR3 protein. The sample contains more than 150,000 distinct CDR3 sequences, approximately 24% of which appear only once. Source material: blood, either unsorted or a sorted T cell fraction (not recorded which). The receptor set was obtained from a human donor who was either an allogeneic HSCT recipient or a stem cell or donor lymphocyte infusion donor (not recorded which). It is not recorded whose cells these are; they may come from a transplant donor. CDR3s include the opening cysteine and the closing phenylalanine or tryptophan. D genes are given only for firm matches. Expanded clones are given a class, and other clones once, few, many or no size at all.

J gene	clone size	D gene	V gene	CDR3 DNA	CDR3 protein
TRBJ2-5	-	-	TRBV7-8	TGTGCCAGCAGCTTAGAAGGGAGACTACTAGAGACCCAGTACTTC	CASSLEGRLLETQYF
TRBJ2-7	-	-	TRBV30	TGTGCCTGGAGTGTAACCCCGGCGCAGTACTTC	CAWSVTPAQYF
TRBJ1-1	few	-	TRBV9	TGTGCCAGCAGCGTATTGGCAGGGGATAGGGCTTTCTTT	CASSVLAGDRAFF
TRBJ2-1	once	-	TRBV12-3/TRBV12-4	TGTGCCAGCACCCGGGACTCCCGAAACAATGAGCAGTTCTTC	CASTRDSRNNEQFF
TRBJ2-2	many	-	TRBV5-1	TGCGCCAGCAGCTTGAGAGGGTCCGGGGAGCTGTTTTTT	CASSLRGSGELFF
TRBJ2-1	few	-	TRBV6-5	TGTGCCAGCAGTTACCCGACGCCAGGCGACGAGCAGTTCTTC	CASSYPTPGDEQFF
TRBJ2-2	-	TRBD1	TRBV5-1	TGCGCCAGCACGACAGGGGTTTCCACCGGGGAGCTGTTTTTT	CASTTGVSTGELFF
TRBJ1-5	many	-	TRBV6-2/TRBV6-3	TGTGCCAGCAGTCCACCAGGACACCCAGCCCAGCATTTT	CASSPPGHPAQHF
TRBJ1-4	many	-	TRBV4-3	TGCGCCAGCAGCCCGGACGGCCGGAATGAAAAACTGTTTTTT	CASSPDGRNEKLFF
TRBJ1-1	-	-	TRBV6-5	TGTGCCAGAGGGACTTTCTGGGGGAACACTGAAGCTTTCTTT	CARGTFWGNTEAFF
TRBJ1-2	-	-	TRBV4-2	TGTGCCAGCAGCAAATACCCCCATAACTATGGCTACACCTTC	CASSKYPHNYGYTF
TRBJ1-2	-	TRBD1	TRBV6-1	TGTGCCAGCAGGGAAGGGACAGGCCGAGGCTATGGCTACACCTTC	CASREGTGRGYGYTF